This is a list of T cell receptor beta chains from one sample in a study of T cell changes during pregnancy in multiple sclerosis. Repertoires were generated with immunoSEQ multiplex PCR, while TCRdb's copy carries only in-frame clones and drops some. The profile covers under 60,000 clones, with about 90% appearing a single time and approximately 0.58% taken by the ten largest. This specimen was CD4+ T cells from peripheral blood mononuclear cells, taken after pregnancy. The receptors derive from a female donor with multiple sclerosis, enrolled in a pregnancy study. Each CDR3 is given with its conserved first and last residue. D genes are given only for firm matches. Size is stated for part of the rows, as once, few or many counts, or as a class when the clone is expanded.

V,size,J,D,DNA,CDR3
TRBV28,-,TRBJ2-7,-,TGTGCCAGCAGTTTAGGAGCATACGAGCAGTACTTC,CASSLGAYEQYF
TRBV9,-,TRBJ1-3,TRBD1,TGTGCCAGCAGCGTAGACCCCGGGACAGGGGGTCCTCCCTCTGGAAACACCATATATTTT,CASSVDPGTGGPPSGNTIYF
TRBV7-3,-,TRBJ1-6,-,TGTGCCAGCAGCTACCGGCCCGGGGAGAATTCACCCCTCCACTTT,CASSYRPGENSPLHF
TRBV10-3,-,TRBJ1-6,-,TGTGCCATCAGTGAGGATACAGGGAATAATTCACCCCTCCACTTT,CAISEDTGNNSPLHF
TRBV7-9,-,TRBJ1-6,TRBD1,TGTGCCAGCAGCTTTAACCGGGACAGGGAGTCACCCCTCCACTTT,CASSFNRDRESPLHF
TRBV7-3,-,TRBJ2-3,TRBD1,TGTGCCAGCAGCTCACAGGGGGATACGCAGTATTTT,CASSSQGDTQYF
TRBV7-3,-,TRBJ1-2,TRBD1,TGTGCCAGCAGCCCCCGTACGACAGGGGTCTATGGCTACACCTTC,CASSPRTTGVYGYTF
TRBV19,-,TRBJ2-7,-,TGTGCCAGTAGTTTCGGGGAGGCCTACGAGCAGTACTTC,CASSFGEAYEQYF
TRBV5-6,-,TRBJ1-2,-,TGTGCCAGCAGCCCCGGCAGGGGCAGTTATGGCTACACCTTC,CASSPGRGSYGYTF
TRBV25-1,once,TRBJ2-1,TRBD1,TGTGCCAGCAGTCCCCGGGACAGGTCCCGGAATGAGCAGTTCTTC,CASSPRDRSRNEQFF
TRBV7-3,once,TRBJ2-1,TRBD2,TGTGCCAGCAGCCCTTATACTAGCGGGGGATACAATGAGCAGTTCTTC,CASSPYTSGGYNEQFF
TRBV4-1,-,TRBJ1-2,-,TGCGCCAGCAGCCAAAGGGCGGGCCAGAAATTTTGCACCTTC,CASSQRAGQKFCTF
TRBV6-5,-,TRBJ2-7,-,TGTGCCAGCAGTAGACAGTTTACCTACGAGCAGTACTTC,CASSRQFTYEQYF
TRBV18,-,TRBJ1-2,-,TGTGCCAGCTCACTTCTACAGGGCCTCGGCTTCGAGGGCTACACCTTC,CASSLLQGLGFEGYTF
TRBV5-1,-,TRBJ1-5,TRBD1,TGCGCCAGCAGCTTGGAGACAGGGCTAGGGCAGCCCCAGCATTTT,CASSLETGLGQPQHF
TRBV7-9,-,TRBJ1-1,TRBD1,TGTGCCAGCAGCGGACAGGGGGCAGGGACTGAAGCTTTCTTT,CASSGQGAGTEAFF
TRBV19,-,TRBJ2-1,-,TGTGCCAGTAGTGACGGGGCCTACAATGAGCAGTTCTTC,CASSDGAYNEQFF
TRBV4-3,-,TRBJ1-1,-,TGCGCCAGCAGCCAAGGGGCGCAGGGGATGAACACTGAAGCTTTCTTT,CASSQGAQGMNTEAFF
TRBV20-1,-,TRBJ1-6,-,TGCAGTGCTACTCAGTTGGTTCCCCTCCACTTT,CSATQLVPLHF
TRBV25-1,-,TRBJ2-3,TRBD2,TGTGCCAGCAGTGCTAGCGGGACCACAGATACGCAGTATTTT,CASSASGTTDTQYF
TRBV6-1,-,TRBJ2-3,TRBD2,TGTGCCAGCAGTAAAGGACTAGCGGGGAGCACAGATACGCAGTATTTT,CASSKGLAGSTDTQYF
TRBV30,-,TRBJ1-5,-,TGTGCCTGGAGGTCCCAGGGCAATCAGCCCCAGCATTTT,CAWRSQGNQPQHF
TRBV27,-,TRBJ2-2,-,TGTGCCAGCAGTTTATACCCACCCCTAGTGACAGGTCCCACCGGGGAGCTGTTTTTT,CASSLYPPLVTGPTGELFF
TRBV6-1,-,TRBJ2-7,-,TGTGCCAGCAGTGAACCGGCGGAACGGGACGAGCAGTACTTC,CASSEPAERDEQYF
TRBV29-1,-,TRBJ1-6,TRBD1,TGCAGCGTTGCGGTAGGGGCAGGGGGAAATTCACCCCTCCACTTT,CSVAVGAGGNSPLHF
TRBV27,-,TRBJ1-3,-,TGTGCCAGCAGCCGGATTGGGCACCGCTCTGGAAACACCATATATTTT,CASSRIGHRSGNTIYF
TRBV6-5,-,TRBJ1-5,TRBD1,TGTGCCAGCACCGACAGGGCAGGACAGCCCCAGCATTTT,CASTDRAGQPQHF